This T cell receptor (beta chain) was captured by sequencing in a study of Tregs in tolerant kidney transplant recipients. FACS sorting followed a 6-day coculture of CFSE-labeled recipient PBMCs with irradiated graft donor PBMCs. This table comes from immunoSEQ multiplex PCR, and its TCRdb copy is limited to in-frame clones, with some not included. Of around 15,000 clones in the sample, 53% were seen once. As to this clone: Its target is unknown.

V dropped 5 bases and J dropped 8 bases, with 12 bases sitting between them. Germline assignment: CDR1 SQVTM and CDR2 ANQGSEA. This CDR3 spans 11 amino acids. The V call is TRBV29-1, the J call TRBJ1-2; D possibly corresponds to TRBD1 (6 bases). Sequenced here: CD4+ T cells from blood cultured with allogeneic cells, sampled before the transplant. The clonotype comes from a human patient who received a combined kidney and bone marrow transplant. The CDR3: CSVRPGEGYTF. The CDR3 DNA is TGCAGCGTTAGGCCAGGGGAGGGCTACACCTTC.